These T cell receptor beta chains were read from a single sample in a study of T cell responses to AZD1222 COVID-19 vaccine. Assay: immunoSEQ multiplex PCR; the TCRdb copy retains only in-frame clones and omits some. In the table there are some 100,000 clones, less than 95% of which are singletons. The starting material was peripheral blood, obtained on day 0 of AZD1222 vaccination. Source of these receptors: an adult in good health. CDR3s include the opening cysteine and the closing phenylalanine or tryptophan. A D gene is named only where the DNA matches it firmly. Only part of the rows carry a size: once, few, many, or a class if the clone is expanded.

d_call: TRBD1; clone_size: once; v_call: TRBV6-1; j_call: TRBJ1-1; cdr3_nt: TGTGCCAGCAGTGACCCGGGACAGGGGGCGAGTACTGAAGCTTTCTTT; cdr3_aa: CASSDPGQGASTEAFF
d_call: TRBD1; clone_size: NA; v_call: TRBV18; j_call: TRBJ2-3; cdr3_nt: TGTGCCAGCTCACCCAGACAGGGCCCAGATACGCAGTATTTT; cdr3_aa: CASSPRQGPDTQYF
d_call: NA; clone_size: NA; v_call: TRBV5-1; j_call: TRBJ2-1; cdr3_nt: TGCGCCAGCAGCTTGGCTAGCGTTTACAATGAGCAGTTCTTC; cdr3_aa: CASSLASVYNEQFF
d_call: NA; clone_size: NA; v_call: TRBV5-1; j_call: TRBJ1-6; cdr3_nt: TGCGCCAGCAGCCTAACGGGACCTAATTATAATTCACCCCTCCACTTT; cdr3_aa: CASSLTGPNYNSPLHF
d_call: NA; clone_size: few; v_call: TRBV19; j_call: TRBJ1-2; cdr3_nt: TGTGCCAGTAGTATAGGGGAATATGGCTACACCTTC; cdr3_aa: CASSIGEYGYTF
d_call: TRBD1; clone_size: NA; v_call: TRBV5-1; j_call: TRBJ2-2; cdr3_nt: TGCGCCAGCAGTTCCCGGACAGGGGGCGACACCGGGGAGCTGTTTTTT; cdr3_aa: CASSSRTGGDTGELFF
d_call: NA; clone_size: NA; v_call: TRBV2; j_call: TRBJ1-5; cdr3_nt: TGTGCCAGCAGTCGGACATTGCGGAATCAGCCCCAGCATTTT; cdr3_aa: CASSRTLRNQPQHF
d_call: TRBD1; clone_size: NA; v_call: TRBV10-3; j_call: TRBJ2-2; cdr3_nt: TGTGCCATCAGCTACCGGGACAGTTACACCGGGGAGCTGTTTTTT; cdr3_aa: CAISYRDSYTGELFF
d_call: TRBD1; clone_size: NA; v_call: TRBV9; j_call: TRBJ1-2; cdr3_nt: TGTGCCAGCAGTCGTAGTGGATTAGGGACAGGGGTCGAGGATGGCTACACCTTC; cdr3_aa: CASSRSGLGTGVEDGYTF
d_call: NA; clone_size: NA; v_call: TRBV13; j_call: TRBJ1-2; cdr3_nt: TGTGCCAGCAGCGGATTGGGGGGACAACGCTACACCTTC; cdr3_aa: CASSGLGGQRYTF
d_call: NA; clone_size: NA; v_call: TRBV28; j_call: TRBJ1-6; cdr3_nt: TGTGCCAGCATCCCTCAGGGTTTAGATTCACCCCTCCACTTT; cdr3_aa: CASIPQGLDSPLHF
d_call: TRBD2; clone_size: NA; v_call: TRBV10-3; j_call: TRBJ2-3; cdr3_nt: TGTGCCATCAGTGCCTCTAGCGGGGGGGTCTCTAGCACAGATACGCAGTATTTT; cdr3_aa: CAISASSGGVSSTDTQYF
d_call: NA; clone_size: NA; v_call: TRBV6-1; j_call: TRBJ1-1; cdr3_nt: TGTGCCAGCAGTGAAGCATACGGGAACACTGAAGCTTTCTTT; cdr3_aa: CASSEAYGNTEAFF
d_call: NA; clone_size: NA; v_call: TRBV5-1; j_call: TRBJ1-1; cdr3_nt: TGCGCCAGCAGCAGGACCCCGGGGGGTACTGAAGCTTTCTTT; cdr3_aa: CASSRTPGGTEAFF
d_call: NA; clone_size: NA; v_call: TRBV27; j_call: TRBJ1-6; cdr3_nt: TGTGCCAGCAGTTTATGGGGGGCTGGGTCACCCCTCCACTTT; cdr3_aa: CASSLWGAGSPLHF
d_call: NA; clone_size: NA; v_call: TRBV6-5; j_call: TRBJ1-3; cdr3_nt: TGTGCCAGCAGTCACAGGGCTGGAAACACCATATATTTT; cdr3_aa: CASSHRAGNTIYF
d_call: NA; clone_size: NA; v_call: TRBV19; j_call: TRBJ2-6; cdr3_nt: TGTGCCAGTAGTTGGGTTTCTGGGGCCAACGTCCTGACTTTC; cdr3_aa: CASSWVSGANVLTF
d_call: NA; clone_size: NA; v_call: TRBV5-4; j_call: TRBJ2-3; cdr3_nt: TGTGCCAGCAGCTTGGGGGGGGCTCTTAGCACAGATACGCAGTATTTT; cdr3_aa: CASSLGGALSTDTQYF
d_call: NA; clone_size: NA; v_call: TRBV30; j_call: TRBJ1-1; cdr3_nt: TGTGCCTGGAGTGTAGGGGGAACTGAAGCTTTCTTT; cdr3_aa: CAWSVGGTEAFF
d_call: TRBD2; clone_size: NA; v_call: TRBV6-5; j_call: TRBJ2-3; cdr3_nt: TGTGCCAGCAGTTCCGTAGCGGGGGCCTGGGGGAATACGCAGTATTTT; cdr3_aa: CASSSVAGAWGNTQYF
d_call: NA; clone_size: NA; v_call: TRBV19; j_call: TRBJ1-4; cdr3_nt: TGTGCCAGTAGTATTTCCAGTCGAGAAAAACTGTTTTTT; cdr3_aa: CASSISSREKLFF
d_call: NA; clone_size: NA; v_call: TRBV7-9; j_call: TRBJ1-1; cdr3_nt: TGTGCCAGCAGCTATCCCCTCGCACTTTCCAACACTGAAGCTTTCTTT; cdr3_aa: CASSYPLALSNTEAFF
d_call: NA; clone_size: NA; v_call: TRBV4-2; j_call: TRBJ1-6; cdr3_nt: TGTGCCAGCAGCCAAGAGATGAGGGCAGGGGTCTCACCCCTCCACTTT; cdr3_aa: CASSQEMRAGVSPLHF